What follows are 15 T cell receptor beta chains derived from one specimen sequenced in a study of blood T cells in healthy people across ages. Using a J-beta primer mix together with a sample-barcoded 5' primer, a second PCR was run for 7 to 11 cycles. TCRdb processed the 5' RACE reads anew with MiXCR; each CDR3 protein has one entry. The data hold around 400,000 distinct CDR3 sequences, with 45% to 65% observed a single time. The sample was blood. Receptor source: a man aged 55 to 70 in good health.

With respect to this clonotype: At one end the junction does not follow the germline gene, possibly because of a read error. V usage is TRBV4-3 and J usage is TRBJ2-7; TRBD1 matches at 7 bases. The V gene's germline CDR1 is LGHNA and CDR2 YSLEER. This CDR3 spans 14 amino acids. This CDR3 is CAGSQALTGFEQYF. The CDR3 DNA reads TGCGCCGGCAGCCAAGCCCTGACAGGGTTCGAGCAGTACTTC.

The chain joins TRBV12-5 to TRBJ2-3, with D perhaps assigned TRBD1 or TRBD2 (5 bases each). This CDR3 has 15 residues. Germline V CDR1 and CDR2: LGHNT, FRNRAP. The V and J ends lost 7 bases and 3 bases respectively, with 17 bases between them. The CDR3 reads CASAPRGSSTDTQYF. CDR3 coding DNA: TGTGCTAGTGCCCCTCGGGGCTCTTCAACAGATACGCAGTATTTT. Complete variable domain (other parts from reference TRBV12-5 and TRBJ2-3): DARVTQTPRHKVTEMGQEVTMRCQPILGHNTVFWYRQTMMQGLELLAYFRNRAPLDDSGMPKDRFSAEMPDATLATLKIQPSEPRDSAVYFCASAPRGSSTDTQYFGPGTRLTVL.

This clonotype was counted a few times. This sequence joins TRBV6-5 and TRBJ2-5; D perhaps matches TRBD1 (5 bases). V dropped 2 bases and J dropped 5 bases, with 15 bases sitting between them. The CDR3 covers 15 residues. CDR1 and CDR2 from the germline V gene are MNHEY and SVGAGI. This chain's CDR3 is CASSYGQSFGETQYF. In DNA, the CDR3 is TGTGCCAGCAGTTACGGACAATCCTTTGGGGAGACCCAGTACTTC.

Turning to this clonotype: Possible read error: a much larger clone is one base away. Here the CDR3 reads CSARRSGTGQYF. In nucleotides, the CDR3 is TGCAGTGCTAGAAGGTCAGGGACTGGGCAGTACTTC. The gene calls are TRBV20-1 and TRBJ2-5; weak D call: TRBD2 (6 bases). The CDR3 is 12 amino acids. Germline assignment: CDR1 DFQATT and CDR2 SNEGSKA (reference sequence). Trimming left V 2 bases short and J 11 bases short, with 15 bases between.

This clonotype was observed a handful of times. The chain has TRBV7-2 and TRBJ2-3; tentatively, D is TRBD1 (6 bases). Per germline, CDR1 SGHTA and CDR2 FQGNSA. The V gene lost 5 bases and the J gene lost 0 bases, with 12 bases spanning the gap. CDR3 size: 15 residues. CDR3 residues: CASSPDRLSTDTQYF. The CDR3 DNA reads TGTGCCAGCAGCCCTGACAGGTTAAGCACAGATACGCAGTATTTT.

This clonotype was seen ten or more times. The rearrangement joins TRBV12-1 to TRBJ2-1. TRBV12-1 constitutes a pseudogene. The CDR3 has 13 residues. CDR3 protein: CASRFPHYNEQFF. DNA of the CDR3: TGTGCCAGCAGATTCCCACATTACAATGAGCAGTTCTTC.

J is TRBJ2-1 and V is TRBV20-1; D is possibly TRBD2 (5 bases). This CDR3 comprises 10 residues. V lost 8 bases to trimming and J lost 8 bases, with 10 bases between them. Germline V gene lookup returns CDR1 DFQATT and CDR2 SNEGSKA (reference sequence). CDR3 in DNA: TGCAGTAGAGGGTCGGATGAGCAGTTCTTC. Translation gives CSRGSDEQFF.

This rearrangement joins TRBV7-8 to TRBJ2-1; D is ambiguous. This CDR3 has 11 residues. V shed 5 bases and J shed 6 bases, with 5 bases lying between them. The germline gives CDR1 SGHVS, CDR2 FQNEAQ. The CDR3 is CASSQVNEQFF. CDR3 bases: TGTGCCAGCAGCCAAGTCAATGAGCAGTTCTTC.

This clonotype was picked up many times. The chain employs TRBV4-3 and TRBJ2-1; the match to TRBD2 covers 9 bases. The V segment lost 3 bases and the J segment 9 bases; nucleotides outside the gene matches: 6. The germline CDR1 and CDR2 sequences are LGHNA and YSLEER. This CDR3 spans 14 amino acids. The CDR3 protein is CASSQREGLGEQFF. The CDR3 DNA follows: TGCGCCAGCAGCCAGCGGGAGGGCCTAGGTGAGCAGTTCTTC.

In this sample, this clonotype turned up a few times. CDR3 residues: CGAARRDEQYF. CDR3 in DNA: TGCGGTGCGGCGCGAAGGGACGAGCAGTACTTC. This chain joins TRBV29-1 and TRBJ2-7; D uncertain. The CDR3 sequence is 11 residues long. Germline V gives CDR1 SQVTM, CDR2 ANQGSEA.

The rearrangement links TRBV4-2 to TRBJ2-7; TRBD1 aligns across 7 bases. Germline lookup yields CDR1 LGHNA and CDR2 YNFKEQ. This CDR3 comprises 15 residues. J was trimmed by 2 bases and V by 0 bases; bases with no gene match: 4. The CDR3 nucleotides read TGTGCCAGCAGCCAAGAGGGGACAGCGGCCTACGAGCAGTACTTC. The encoded protein is CASSQEGTAAYEQYF.

This clonotype was observed a few times. The chain recombines TRBV6-5 with TRBJ2-7; D could derive from TRBD1 or TRBD2 (6 bases each). The germline gives CDR1 MNHEY, CDR2 SVGAGI. The CDR3 totals 14 residues. V was clipped by 10 bases and J by 2 bases, with 18 bases between them. The CDR3 nucleotides read TGTGCCACTCACCCCGGGGGCAGCACCTACGAGCAGTACTTC. Amino acid sequence: CATHPGGSTYEQYF.

This clonotype is labeled large. This chain connects TRBV12-3 or TRBV12-4 to TRBJ2-1; 9 positions agree with TRBD2. CDR3 size: 15 residues. V trimming: 6 bases; J trimming: 3 bases; junction bases outside the gene matches: 6. The CDR3 nucleotides read TGTGCCAGCAGCCGGAGCGGGGGGCGCTACAATGAGCAGTTCTTC. It codes for CASSRSGGRYNEQFF.

There are a few counts of this clonotype. The V and J genes are TRBV5-1 and TRBJ2-7; D assignment may be TRBD1 or TRBD2 (5 bases each). Germline V gives CDR1 SGHRS, CDR2 YFSETQ. The CDR3 is made up of 14 amino acids. The V end was cut by 5 bases, the J end by 2 bases, with 14 bases between. This chain's CDR3 is CASSPGTATYEQYF. The CDR3, as DNA: TGCGCCAGCAGTCCCGGGACGGCTACCTACGAGCAGTACTTC.

This chain links TRBV7-2 with TRBJ2-1, with 7 nucleotides matching TRBD2. CDR3 size: 15 residues. The V segment lost 7 bases and the J segment 7 bases; nucleotides outside the gene matches: 13. The germline V gene encodes CDR1 SGHTA and CDR2 FQGNSA. The CDR3 DNA reads as TGTGCCAGCACCGCCCATGGGGCGGGAGCAAATGAGCAGTTCTTC. Encoded protein: CASTAHGAGANEQFF. Full variable domain (rest looked up from reference TRBV7-2 and TRBJ2-1): GAGVSQSPSNKVTEKGKDVELRCDPISGHTALYWYRQSLGQGLEFLIYFQGNSAPDKSGLPSDRFSAERTGGSVSTLTIQRTQQEDSAVYLCASTAHGAGANEQFFGPGTRLTVL.